These 3 T cell receptor beta chains share one sample of origin, sequenced in a study of cytomegalovirus exposure and HLA in healthy donors. The PCR employed 60 Vbeta primers together with 13 Jbeta primers. Here immunoSEQ multiplex PCR was the method, and the copy in TCRdb shows in-frame clones only, minus some. The sample gives approximately 120,000 clones, around 72% of which show up once; around 4% is in the top ten. The sequenced sample was PBMCs. The receptors were sampled from a man aged 25 to 40 in good health and CMV-seronegative.

Remarks on this clone: One junction end does not reproduce the germline sequence, and a read error may be involved. This rearrangement joins TRBV27 to TRBJ2-3, with D uncertain. CDR3 length: 17 amino acids. Germline V lookup: CDR1 MNHEY, CDR2 SMNVEV (reference sequence). CDR3 DNA sequence: TGTGCCAGCAGCCCCATCGTAGAGTCTGTTCAAGTAGATACGCTGTATTTT. This sequence encodes CASSPIVESVQVDTLYF.

The V and J genes are TRBV5-4 and TRBJ2-3; D is unresolved. The CDR3 covers 15 residues. Per germline, CDR1 SGHNT and CDR2 YYREEE (reference sequence). The V and J ends lost 4 bases and 0 bases respectively, with 12 bases between them. The CDR3 nucleotides read TGTGCCAGCAGCCAAAGGAGTTACAGCACAGATACGCAGTATTTT. It is translated as CASSQRSYSTDTQYF.

This clone was counted once. The chain has TRBV7-2 and TRBJ1-1; TRBD1 is a possible D gene (6 bases). The CDR3 is 13 amino acids. V was shortened by 2 bases and J by 5 bases, with 9 bases between the two germline ends. Germline CDR1 and CDR2: SGHTA and FQGNSA. The CDR3 DNA reads TGTGCCAGCAGCTTAAACAGGGTGACTGAAGCTTTCTTT. This encodes CASSLNRVTEAFF. Based on the CDR3 plus reference TRBV7-2 and TRBJ1-1, the full variable domain is GAGVSQSPSNKVTEKGKDVELRCDPISGHTALYWYRQSLGQGLEFLIYFQGNSAPDKSGLPSDRFSAERTGGSVSTLTIQRTQQEDSAVYLCASSLNRVTEAFFGQGTRLTVV.